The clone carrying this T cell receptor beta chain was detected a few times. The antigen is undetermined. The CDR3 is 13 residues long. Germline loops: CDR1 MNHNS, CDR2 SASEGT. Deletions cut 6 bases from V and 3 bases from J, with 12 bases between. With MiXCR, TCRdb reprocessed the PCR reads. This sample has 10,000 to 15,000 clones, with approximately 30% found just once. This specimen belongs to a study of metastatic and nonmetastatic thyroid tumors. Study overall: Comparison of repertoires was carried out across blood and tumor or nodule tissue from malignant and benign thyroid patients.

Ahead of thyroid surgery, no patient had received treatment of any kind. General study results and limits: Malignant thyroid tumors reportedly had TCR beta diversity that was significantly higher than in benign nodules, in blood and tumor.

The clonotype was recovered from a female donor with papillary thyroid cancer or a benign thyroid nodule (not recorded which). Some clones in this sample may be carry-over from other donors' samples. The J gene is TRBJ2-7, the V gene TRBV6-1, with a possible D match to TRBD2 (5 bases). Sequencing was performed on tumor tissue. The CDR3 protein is CASSVTGNYEQYF. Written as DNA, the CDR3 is TGTGCCAGCAGCGTGACGGGAAACTACGAGCAGTACTTC.